What follows are 9 T cell receptor beta chains derived from one specimen sequenced in a study of blood T cell repertoires in COVID-19 (dated by TCRdb to 2018 to 2021). The library was generated by the immunoSEQ multiplex PCR assay. TCRdb obtained this table from immuneACCESS and retained in-frame rearrangements with V and J assigned. These tables miss some clones; where compared with another copy, unresolved V genes account for less than half of the shortfall, and the remainder is unexplained. The sample yields roughly 290,000 clones; 70% to 90% were counted once. Around 12% of the sample rests with the top ten. Sequences were obtained from peripheral blood. These receptor sequences come from a woman aged 55-69 years with acute or convalescent COVID-19.

This chain joins TRBV18 and TRBJ1-2, with TRBD1 matching over 9 bases. V was clipped by 3 bases and J by 4 bases; unmatched bases: 6. CDR3 length equals 15 residues. The germline V gene encodes CDR1 KGHSH and CDR2 LQKENI. The CDR3 is CASSPQGQGAYGYTF. The CDR3 DNA sequence: TGTGCCAGCTCACCTCAGGGACAGGGAGCCTATGGCTACACCTTC.

The chain joins TRBV12-3 or TRBV12-4 to TRBJ2-2; D is ambiguous. The CDR3 is 13 residues long. The V gene lost 3 bases and the J gene lost 6 bases, with 8 bases spanning the gap. The CDR3 loop reads CASSLLRAGELFF. The CDR3 DNA sequence: TGTGCCAGCAGTTTGTTACGGGCCGGGGAGCTGTTTTTT.

This rearrangement joins TRBV21-1 to TRBJ1-1; the D call of TRBD1 is as the table states it, not checked on the DNA. TRBV21-1 is an annotated pseudogene. There are 16 residues in the CDR3. The CDR3 sequence is CASRINLGGQFTEAFF. CDR3 nucleotides: TGTGCCAGCAGAATTAACCTCGGTGGACAGTTTACTGAAGCTTTCTTT.

This CDR3 reads CATSSPQGDRVDALEKLFF. DNA for the CDR3: TGTGCCACCAGCTCCCCCCAGGGGGACAGGGTAGATGCGCTGGAAAAACTGTTTTTT. The rearrangement links TRBV15 to TRBJ1-4, with 9 positions matching TRBD1. The trim removed 5 bases at V and 8 bases at J, leaving 21 bases unmatched. The CDR3 loop spans 19 amino acids. CDR1 LNHNV and CDR2 YYDKDF come from the germline V gene (reference sequence).

The chain is built from TRBV5-6 and TRBJ1-2; D might be TRBD1 (5 bases). Looked up from germline, CDR1 is SGHDT and CDR2 is YYEEEE. Trimming left V 0 bases short and J 3 bases short, with 9 bases between. The CDR3 consists of 14 residues. CDR3 region: CASSLVGQDYGYTF. The CDR3 nucleotides are TGTGCCAGCAGCTTGGTGGGGCAAGACTATGGCTACACCTTC. Together with reference TRBV5-6 and TRBJ1-2, the CDR3 gives the full variable domain: DAGVTQSPTHLIKTRGQQVTLRCSPKSGHDTVSWYQQALGQGPQFIFQYYEEEERQRGNFPDRFSGHQFPNYSSELNVNALLLGDSALYLCASSLVGQDYGYTFGSGTRLTVV.

The chain couples TRBV7-9 to TRBJ1-5, with 7 nucleotides matching TRBD1. The CDR3 runs 16 residues. V lost 2 bases, J lost 4 bases, and 8 bases stayed unmatched. Germline V gives CDR1 SEHNR, CDR2 FQNEAQ (reference sequence). DNA of the CDR3: TGTGCCAGCAGCTTAAACACCGGGACAGTAAATCAGCCCCAGCATTTT. It is translated as CASSLNTGTVNQPQHF. Full variable domain (rest looked up from reference TRBV7-9 and TRBJ1-5): DTGVSQNPRHKITKRGQNVTFRCDPISEHNRLYWYRQTLGQGPEFLTYFQNEAQLEKSRLLSDRFSAERPKGSFSTLEIQRTEQGDSAMYLCASSLNTGTVNQPQHFGDGTRLSIL.

The table lists this clone with a few counts. The chain couples TRBV10-3 to TRBJ2-1; 8 bases map to TRBD1. V was pared by 10 bases and J by 10 bases, with 18 bases of the junction left unmatched. In germline, CDR1 is ENHRY, CDR2 SYGVKD. The CDR3 contains 15 residues. CDR3 in DNA: TGTGCCAGCTATAGGGACGGACAGGGTTCTGGAGAGCAGTTCTTC. Protein: CASYRDGQGSGEQFF.

J is TRBJ2-2 and V is TRBV5-4, with D unresolved. V was cut by 4 bases and J by 3 bases, with 7 bases left in between. From germline, CDR1 is SGHNT and CDR2 YYREEE (reference sequence). The CDR3 is made up of 13 amino acids. The CDR3 DNA sequence: TGTGCCAGCAGCGACTTCTACACCGGGGAGCTGTTTTTT. It is translated as CASSDFYTGELFF.

Regarding this clone: The missing conserved phenylalanine or tryptophan at the end of this CDR3 makes a read error likely. Because the CDR3's place on the DNA is in doubt, the DNA is left out and the CDR3 is given as listed by TCRdb. The chain recombines TRBV5-4 with TRBJ1-4; TRBD1, the D gene given by the table, was not confirmed from the DNA. With termini counted, the CDR3 has 9 amino acids. Germline V CDR1 and CDR2: SGHNT, YYREEE (reference sequence). CDR3 residues: CVYAGGAES.